This TCR beta chain emerged from a study of technical replicates of blood from a handful of donors. Germline V gene sequence: CDR1 SGDLS, CDR2 YYNGEE. This CDR3 comprises 15 residues. Trimming took 0 bases from V and 2 from J; bases not matched to a gene: 1. Assay used: immunoSEQ multiplex PCR; TCRdb lists only in-frame clones, some missing. The sample has roughly 82,000 clones; 95% to 96% are singletons. The sample comprised T cells isolated from PBMCs. The chain employs TRBV9 and TRBJ1-3; TRBD1 aligns across 8 bases. This receptor was identified in a human donor in good health. The CDR3 here is CASSVARGPGNTIYF. Written as DNA, the CDR3 is TGTGCCAGCAGCGTAGCCAGGGGGCCTGGAAACACCATATATTTT.